What follows describes a single TCR beta chain. Its target is not known. Without exception, sorted populations had purity beyond 95%. The source of the sample is a study of beta chain features in type 1 diabetes. Sequencing targeted expressed TCRB transcripts, as all isolated RNA had been reverse transcribed. TCRdb's copy holds only in-frame clones and misses some; the assay was immunoSEQ multiplex PCR. The table lists a few hundred thousand clones, over 8.5% of them singletons, with about 0.64% in the top ten. Per the germline V gene, CDR1 is MDHEN and CDR2 is SYDVKM. With 6 bases removed from V and 4 bases from J, the gap between germline ends came to 12 bases. The CDR3 covers 13 residues. General study results and limits: People with Type 1 diabetes carried modestly yet significantly shorter TCRB CDR3s in all four CD4+ subsets.

Source material: central memory CD4+ T cells from blood. This TCR derives from a man aged 25 to 45 with type 1 diabetes. J is TRBJ1-2 and V is TRBV28; D remains ambiguous. Here the CDR3 DNA reads TGTGCCAGCAGGCCAGGATTCCTCTATGGCTACACCTTC. Its translation: CASRPGFLYGYTF.